The 27 T cell receptor beta chains listed next were all sequenced from one sample in a study of T cell responses to AZD1222 COVID-19 vaccine. Profiling relied on immunoSEQ multiplex PCR, and the TCRdb table lists in-frame clones only, not all of them. Found here are about 120,000 clones, less than 95% of them singletons; the top ten hold 4% to 5.5%. The sample in question was peripheral blood, obtained on day 0 of MenACWY control vaccination. The receptor source for this set is an adult in good health.

The rearrangement uses TRBV24-1 and TRBJ2-2, with D unclear. CDR3 length: 12 residues. V was shortened by 7 bases and J by 3 bases, with 5 bases between the two germline ends. Germline CDR1 reads KGHDR; CDR2 reads SFDVKD. The CDR3 here is CATSRDTGELFF. CDR3 nucleotides: TGTGCCACCAGCCGGGACACCGGGGAGCTGTTTTTT.

The V call is TRBV7-6, the J call TRBJ1-6; no clear D. Germline V gene data show CDR1 as SGHVS and CDR2 as FNYEAQ. This CDR3 region has 15 residues. With 2 bases removed from V and 5 bases from J, the gap between germline ends came to 10 bases. The CDR3, as DNA: TGTGCCAGCAGCTTACAGGCGGCGCATAATTCACCCCTCCACTTT. This encodes CASSLQAAHNSPLHF. Filled out from reference TRBV7-6 and TRBJ1-6, the complete variable domain reads GAGVSQSPRYKVTKRGQDVALRCDPISGHVSLYWYRQALGQGPEFLTYFNYEAQQDKSGLPNDRFSAERPEGSISTLTIQRTEQRDSAMYRCASSLQAAHNSPLHFGNGTRLTVT.

This clone was found a few times. This chain uses TRBV30 with TRBJ1-5; maybe TRBD1 (6 bases). Germline assignment: CDR1 GTSNPN and CDR2 SVGIG (reference sequence). Deletions cut 0 bases from V and 3 bases from J, with 12 bases between. CDR3 length: 15 amino acids. As DNA, the CDR3 is TGTGCCTGGAGTGTAACAGGGAGACCCAATCAGCCCCAGCATTTT. This encodes CAWSVTGRPNQPQHF.

This clone was seen a single time. The V gene is TRBV10-3, the J gene TRBJ1-1; a weak D match, TRBD1 (6 bases). In germline, CDR1 is ENHRY, CDR2 SYGVKD. Trimming shortened V by 5 bases and J by 1 base, and 11 bases separated the two germline ends. The CDR3 has 14 amino acids. The CDR3 sequence: CAISYQGKNTEAFF. The CDR3 coding sequence is TGTGCCATCAGTTACCAGGGGAAGAACACTGAAGCTTTCTTT.

This chain connects TRBV5-1 to TRBJ1-4; D may be TRBD1 (5 bases). The CDR3 is 14 amino acids. V was clipped by 3 bases and J by 8 bases, with 14 bases between them. Germline V gene sequence: CDR1 SGHRS, CDR2 YFSETQ. The CDR3 DNA follows: TGCGCCAGCAGCTCGGTCGGGGCGTGGGAAAAACTGTTTTTT. Its translation: CASSSVGAWEKLFF.

The chain uses TRBV28 and TRBJ2-5, with D maybe TRBD2 (6 bases). The germline V gene encodes CDR1 MDHEN and CDR2 SYDVKM. The CDR3 covers 15 residues. Trimming pared 7 bases from V and 3 bases from J, leaving 18 bases between. CDR3 residues: CASKAGGIAEETQYF. The CDR3 bases are TGTGCCAGCAAGGCGGGCGGGATCGCCGAAGAGACCCAGTACTTC. Variable domain in full (rest from reference TRBV28 and TRBJ2-5): DVKVTQSSRYLVKRTGEKVFLECVQDMDHENMFWYRQDPGLGLRLIYFSYDVKMKEKGDIPEGYSVSREKKERFSLILESASTNQTSMYLCASKAGGIAEETQYFGPGTRLLVL.

The chain employs TRBV2 and TRBJ2-1; D tentatively reads TRBD1 or TRBD2 (5 bases each). The CDR3 is 17 amino acids. The germline V gene encodes CDR1 SNHLY and CDR2 FYNNEI. With 11 bases removed from V and 2 bases from J, the gap between germline ends came to 25 bases. The CDR3 DNA sequence: TGTGCCGGGACCGGGTCCCCTAGCCGACCTACCTACAATGAGCAGTTCTTC. Translated, it gives CAGTGSPSRPTYNEQFF. Filled out from reference TRBV2 and TRBJ2-1, the complete variable domain reads EPEVTQTPSHQVTQMGQEVILRCVPISNHLYFYWYRQILGQKVEFLVSFYNNEISEKSEIFDDQFSVERPDGSNFTLKIRSTKLEDSAMYFCAGTGSPSRPTYNEQFFGPGTRLTVL.

For the CDR3, the DNA is TGTGCCAGTAGTCCCGCAAATTATAATTCACCCCTCCACTTT. It encodes CASSPANYNSPLHF. The rearrangement joins TRBV19 to TRBJ1-6; D unresolved. The CDR3 has 14 residues. V shed 5 bases and J shed 4 bases, with 9 bases lying between them. CDR1 and CDR2 from the germline V gene are LNHDA and SQIVND (reference sequence). The full variable domain, rest sourced from reference TRBV19 and TRBJ1-6, is DGGITQSPKYLFRKEGQNVTLSCEQNLNHDAMYWYRQDPGQGLRLIYYSQIVNDFQKGDIAEGYSVSREKKESFPLTVTSAQKNPTAFYLCASSPANYNSPLHFGNGTRLTVT.

The chain combines TRBV11-2 with TRBJ2-3; D might be TRBD1 (6 bases). V lost 5 bases and J lost 0, with 12 bases in between. The CDR3 extends over 15 amino acids. Germline assignment: CDR1 SGHAT and CDR2 FQNNGV. The CDR3 coding sequence is TGTGCCAGCAGCCCGGGACAACTTAGCACAGATACGCAGTATTTT. This encodes CASSPGQLSTDTQYF.

V and J are TRBV4-2 and TRBJ1-4; the D gene is possibly TRBD1 (5 bases). V was trimmed by 4 bases and J by 5 bases, leaving 14 bases between them. CDR1 is LGHNA, CDR2 YNFKEQ, per germline. CDR3 length: 15 amino acids. The CDR3 nucleotides read TGTGCCAGCAGCCCCAGGGAGGGTGACAATGAAAAACTGTTTTTT. Its translation is CASSPREGDNEKLFF.

This chain connects TRBV7-2 to TRBJ2-5; D is unclear. V was clipped by 1 base and J by 7 bases, with 7 bases between them. The CDR3 runs to 12 residues. Germline values: CDR1 SGHTA, CDR2 FQGNSA. The CDR3 here is CASSLDGLTQYF. CDR3 nucleotides: TGTGCCAGCAGCTTAGACGGGTTGACCCAGTACTTC.

The chain couples TRBV6-4 to TRBJ1-2, with 9 bases matching TRBD1. Looked up from germline, CDR1 is MRHNA and CDR2 is SNTAGT. V lost 2 bases to trimming and J lost 4 bases; unmatched junction nucleotides: 5. The CDR3 consists of 15 residues. CDR3 sequence reads: CASSDGGTGSYGYTF. CDR3 bases: TGTGCCAGCAGTGACGGTGGGACAGGGTCCTATGGCTACACCTTC.

V usage is TRBV27 and J usage is TRBJ2-1, with D possibly matching TRBD2 (6 bases). This CDR3 has 14 amino acids. CDR1 and CDR2 from the germline V gene are MNHEY and SMNVEV (reference sequence). V was pared by 5 bases and J by 4 bases, with 12 bases between. DNA for the CDR3: TGTGCCAGCAGTCCCTTCGGGAGTTACAATGAGCAGTTCTTC. Its translation: CASSPFGSYNEQFF.

This clone was picked up one time. The chain recombines TRBV19 with TRBJ2-2; 9 positions match TRBD1. With V trimmed by 6 bases and J by 3 bases, 5 bases remained unmatched. The CDR3 runs 15 residues. Germline CDR1 reads LNHDA; CDR2 reads SQIVND (reference sequence). The CDR3 loop is CASRPTGGDTGELFF. The CDR3 nucleotides read TGTGCCAGTAGGCCGACAGGGGGGGACACCGGGGAGCTGTTTTTT.

The chain's CDR3 is CASRAGTGGGEQFF. For the CDR3, the DNA is TGTGCCAGCAGGGCCGGGACAGGGGGCGGTGAGCAGTTCTTC. The chain has TRBV5-6 and TRBJ2-1; 12 nucleotides align to TRBD1. The junction had 6 bases not matched to a gene; V was cut back by 5 bases and J by 9 bases. The CDR3 has 14 residues. Germline V lookup: CDR1 SGHDT, CDR2 YYEEEE.

The genes are TRBV28 and TRBJ1-2, with D possibly matching TRBD1 (5 bases). The CDR3 runs to 18 residues. The V end was cut by 4 bases, the J end by 1 base, with 22 bases between. Germline V gives CDR1 MDHEN, CDR2 SYDVKM. The CDR3 is CASSSHGGGAERNYGYTF. DNA for the CDR3: TGTGCCAGCAGTTCCCATGGGGGTGGGGCGGAACGTAACTATGGCTACACCTTC.

This clone has a single count. The chain links TRBV28 to TRBJ2-3; 9 bases line up with TRBD2. Germline lookup yields CDR1 MDHEN and CDR2 SYDVKM. There are 16 residues in the CDR3. After removal of 6 bases from V and 3 bases from J, the junction contained 10 bases not matched to a gene. In DNA form, the CDR3 reads TGTGCCAGCAGCCACCCCATAGCGGGGGAGACAGATACGCAGTATTTT. It is translated as CASSHPIAGETDTQYF.

The V call is TRBV19, the J call TRBJ1-3; D perhaps matches TRBD1 (5 bases). The germline V and J ends were trimmed by 7 bases and 4 bases, with 17 bases remaining between them. This CDR3 comprises 15 residues. Looked up from germline, CDR1 is LNHDA and CDR2 is SQIVND (reference sequence). The chain's CDR3 is CASTVGPRSGNTIYF. The CDR3 DNA reads TGTGCCAGTACAGTGGGACCGCGATCCGGAAACACCATATATTTT.

This chain connects TRBV4-2 to TRBJ2-3; 12 nucleotides match TRBD2. CDR1 and CDR2 (germline): LGHNA, YNFKEQ. The CDR3 contains 17 residues. V lost 1 base to trimming and J lost 6 bases; unmatched junction nucleotides: 8. The DNA of the CDR3 is TGTGCCAGCAGCCAAGTTTGGGCTAGCGGGGGGGCGGATACGCAGTATTTT. Protein sequence: CASSQVWASGGADTQYF.

The V gene is TRBV28, the J gene TRBJ1-5; 7 bases match TRBD1. The junction had 9 bases not matched to a gene; V was cut back by 4 bases and J by 6 bases. The CDR3 consists of 15 residues. CDR1 and CDR2 from the germline V gene are MDHEN and SYDVKM. Here the CDR3 DNA reads TGTGCCAGCAGTTCAACCGACAGGGTGATTCAGCCCCAGCATTTT. Protein product: CASSSTDRVIQPQHF.

This chain uses TRBV3-1 (or the pseudogene TRBV3-2) with TRBJ1-6, with D perhaps matching TRBD1 (5 bases). Trimming took 2 bases from V and 6 from J, leaving 14 bases between them. Looked up from germline, CDR1 is LGHDT and CDR2 is YNNKEL (reference sequence). The CDR3 contains 16 residues. In DNA, the CDR3 is TGTGCCAGCAGCCAAAGGGGTCGCAGGGTTAATTCACCCCTCCACTTT. Its translation is CASSQRGRRVNSPLHF.

This clone has a handful of counts. V and J are TRBV7-6 and TRBJ2-2, with TRBD2 as a possible D gene (6 bases). CDR1 and CDR2 from the germline V gene are SGHVS and FNYEAQ. The CDR3 totals 17 residues. The germline V and J ends were trimmed by 1 base and 5 bases, with 17 bases remaining between them. The CDR3 DNA is TGTGCCAGCAGCTTAGGATCGTCGGGAGTAGGTACCGGGGAGCTGTTTTTT. This sequence encodes CASSLGSSGVGTGELFF. Complete variable domain (other parts from reference TRBV7-6 and TRBJ2-2): GAGVSQSPRYKVTKRGQDVALRCDPISGHVSLYWYRQALGQGPEFLTYFNYEAQQDKSGLPNDRFSAERPEGSISTLTIQRTEQRDSAMYRCASSLGSSGVGTGELFFGEGSRLTVL.

This clone was detected a few times. The CDR3 here is CASSLRSESVAFF. For the CDR3, the DNA is TGTGCCAGCAGTTTACGGTCAGAGTCTGTGGCTTTCTTT. The chain employs TRBV28 and TRBJ1-1; no clear D. V was trimmed by 2 bases and J by 11 bases, leaving 15 bases between them. Germline assignment: CDR1 MDHEN and CDR2 SYDVKM. This CDR3 contains 13 residues.

The sample holds one count of this clone. CDR3 nucleotides: TGTGCCAGCAGCTTGGTGGGGGCAGCTGGGGCCAACGTCCTGACTTTC. Translating gives CASSLVGAAGANVLTF. The gene calls are TRBV5-6 and TRBJ2-6; possible D gene TRBD1, 6 bases. This CDR3 has 16 amino acids. Germline lookup yields CDR1 SGHDT and CDR2 YYEEEE. Between the trimmed V and J ends, which lost 0 bases and 2 bases, there was a span of 9 bases.

V is TRBV28 and J is TRBJ2-3; tentatively, D is TRBD2 (6 bases). Germline-derived CDR1 and CDR2 are MDHEN and SYDVKM. V lost 7 bases to trimming and J lost 0 bases, with 17 bases between them. The CDR3 has 16 amino acids. CDR3 DNA sequence: TGTGCCAGCATCCCTCCCTACGGGGGAAGCACAGATACGCAGTATTTT. Protein sequence: CASIPPYGGSTDTQYF.

V is TRBV6-1 and J is TRBJ1-3; D gene unclear. V lost 6 bases and J 4 bases, leaving 13 bases between the germline ends. Germline values: CDR1 MNHNS, CDR2 SASEGT. This CDR3 is 14 amino acids long. The CDR3 DNA is TGTGCCAGCAGACGTTTGTCGAACGGAAACACCATATATTTT. Encoded protein: CASRRLSNGNTIYF.

The rearrangement joins TRBV19 to TRBJ1-2; D is possibly TRBD1 (6 bases). Germline assignment: CDR1 LNHDA and CDR2 SQIVND (reference sequence). Trimming pared 8 bases from V and 0 bases from J, leaving 16 bases between. This CDR3 spans 15 amino acids. The chain's CDR3 is CASEQGTGANYGYTF. The CDR3 coding sequence is TGTGCCAGTGAACAGGGTACGGGAGCTAACTATGGCTACACCTTC.